These 27 T cell receptor beta chains share one sample of origin, sequenced in a study of blood T cell repertoires in COVID-19. Sequencing used immunoSEQ multiplex PCR; TCRdb keeps in-frame clones, though not all of them. The sample shows over 200,000 clones, 88% of them seen only once. Material for sequencing was PBMCs or T cells enriched from blood (not recorded which). These receptors were collected from a middle-aged woman with acute COVID-19.

The chain joins TRBV4-2 to TRBJ2-7; possible D gene TRBD1, 6 bases. The CDR3 consists of 17 residues. V was pared by 0 bases and J by 1 base, with 16 bases between. Germline V gene sequence: CDR1 LGHNA, CDR2 YNFKEQ. The CDR3 bases are TGTGCCAGCAGCCAAGATATAGGGACACGCTTATCCTACGAGCAGTACTTC. It translates to CASSQDIGTRLSYEQYF.

The chain recombines TRBV4-2 with TRBJ1-1, with 7 bases fitting TRBD1. The CDR3 is 15 amino acids. Germline V gene sequence: CDR1 LGHNA, CDR2 YNFKEQ. Trimming took 4 bases from V and 2 from J; bases not matched to a gene: 7. CDR3 coding DNA: TGTGCCAGCAGCCGGAGACAGGGAGGCAACACTGAAGCTTTCTTT. Its translation is CASSRRQGGNTEAFF.

This chain connects TRBV10-2 to TRBJ2-2, with 7 bases identical to TRBD2. Germline CDR1 WSHSY, CDR2 SAAADI. The CDR3 covers 16 residues. V was pared by 4 bases and J by 1 base, with 6 bases of the junction left unmatched. The CDR3 is CASSGRGGVNTGELFF. The DNA for the CDR3 is TGCGCCAGCAGTGGGAGGGGAGGGGTGAACACCGGGGAGCTGTTTTTT.

This chain uses TRBV5-1 with TRBJ1-6, with D possibly matching TRBD1 (5 bases). Trimming left V 0 bases short and J 9 bases short, with 16 bases between. Germline assignment: CDR1 SGHRS and CDR2 YFSETQ. This CDR3 is built from 16 residues. The CDR3 here is CASSLVVGGDASPLHF. The CDR3 region has the DNA TGCGCCAGCAGCTTGGTGGTTGGGGGGGACGCTTCACCCCTCCACTTT.

This chain links TRBV7-2 with TRBJ1-2; D remains unclear. The germline V gene encodes CDR1 SGHTA and CDR2 FQGNSA. CDR3 length equals 14 residues. Deletions cut 1 base from V and 3 bases from J, with 9 bases between. CDR3 sequence (DNA): TGTGCCAGCAGCTTAGGAGGATTGGACTATGGCTACACCTTC. It specifies CASSLGGLDYGYTF. Full variable domain (missing parts from reference TRBV7-2 and TRBJ1-2): GAGVSQSPSNKVTEKGKDVELRCDPISGHTALYWYRQSLGQGLEFLIYFQGNSAPDKSGLPSDRFSAERTGGSVSTLTIQRTQQEDSAVYLCASSLGGLDYGYTFGSGTRLTVV.

V is TRBV11-2 and J is TRBJ1-1; maybe TRBD1 (5 bases). Trimming took 6 bases from V and 3 from J, leaving 8 bases between them. Germline CDR1 is SGHAT and CDR2 is FQNNGV. The CDR3 is made up of 12 amino acids. This CDR3 reads CASRPGYTEAFF. CDR3 DNA: TGTGCCAGCAGACCAGGGTACACTGAAGCTTTCTTT.

V and J are TRBV19 and TRBJ1-3; 8 nucleotides align to TRBD1. The CDR3 has 16 residues. Trimming at V came to 6 bases and at J to 4 bases, leaving 11 bases not matched to a gene. In germline, CDR1 is LNHDA, CDR2 SQIVND (reference sequence). DNA for the CDR3: TGTGCCAGTAGGCGACCCGGGACAGGCAGAGGAAACACCATATATTTT. It codes for CASRRPGTGRGNTIYF. The entire variable domain, with the rest obtained from reference TRBV19 and TRBJ1-3, is as follows: DGGITQSPKYLFRKEGQNVTLSCEQNLNHDAMYWYRQDPGQGLRLIYYSQIVNDFQKGDIAEGYSVSREKKESFPLTVTSAQKNPTAFYLCASRRPGTGRGNTIYFGEGSWLTVV.

The V call is TRBV11-3, the J call TRBJ1-6; D not resolved. The ends were cut back, 5 bases at V and 7 bases at J, with 18 bases in the middle. The CDR3 covers 16 residues. Per the germline V gene, CDR1 is SGHNT and CDR2 is YENEEA. CDR3 sequence (DNA): TGTGCCAGCAGCCCTTTCCGGGATGGAGGCAATTCACCCCTCCACTTT. It encodes CASSPFRDGGNSPLHF.

The chain links TRBV2 to TRBJ2-1, with a weak D call TRBD1 (5 bases). V gave up 5 bases and J gave up 5 bases, with 16 bases separating them. There are 15 residues in the CDR3. Germline assignment: CDR1 SNHLY and CDR2 FYNNEI. In DNA, the CDR3 is TGTGCCAGCAGTAATCAGGGAAACACAAACAATGAGCAGTTCTTC. Protein product: CASSNQGNTNNEQFF.

This clone was counted a single time. The CDR3 spells CSVEDSRGPRELFF. CDR3 DNA sequence: TGCAGCGTTGAAGATAGCCGGGGTCCCCGGGAGCTGTTTTTT. The genes are TRBV29-1 and TRBJ2-2; D is perhaps TRBD2 (5 bases). This CDR3 contains 14 residues. Trimming cost V 0 bases and J 9 bases, with 14 bases left between them. Germline V CDR1 and CDR2: SQVTM, ANQGSEA.

V gene TRBV5-6 combines with J gene TRBJ1-4; a weak D match, TRBD1 (6 bases). Germline loops: CDR1 SGHDT, CDR2 YYEEEE. This CDR3 has 16 residues. Between the trimmed V and J ends, which lost 0 bases and 5 bases, there was a span of 14 bases. The CDR3 reads CASSLGGGAKNEKLFF. For the CDR3, the DNA is TGTGCCAGCAGCTTGGGTGGGGGCGCGAAAAATGAAAAACTGTTTTTT.

The chain combines TRBV12-3 or TRBV12-4 with TRBJ1-2, with 11 bases fitting TRBD1. This CDR3 is built from 13 residues. With 5 bases clipped from V and 4 bases from J, the junction kept 0 bases outside the gene matches. CDR3 nucleotides: TGTGCCAGCAGTGGGACAGGGGGCTATGGCTACACCTTC. It specifies CASSGTGGYGYTF.

This clone was recorded only once. The chain is built from TRBV6-5 and TRBJ2-7; 7 positions match TRBD2. The junction had 5 bases not matched to a gene; V was cut back by 3 bases and J by 3 bases. This CDR3 region has 14 residues. Germline CDR1 MNHEY, CDR2 SVGAGI. The CDR3 protein is CASSYSGWGYEQYV. The CDR3 DNA is TGTGCCAGCAGTTATAGCGGGTGGGGCTACGAGCAGTACGTC.

In DNA, the CDR3 is TGTGCCACGTCCGGGTCCTCAAATTCACCCCTCCACTTT. Amino acids: CATSGSSNSPLHF. This chain joins TRBV30 and TRBJ1-6; D is undetermined. V gave up 8 bases and J gave up 7 bases, with 15 bases separating them. The CDR3 runs 13 residues. Germline CDR1 reads GTSNPN; CDR2 reads SVGIG (reference sequence).

The rearrangement uses TRBV10-2 and TRBJ2-3, with 12 bases aligning to TRBD2. The germline V gene encodes CDR1 WSHSY and CDR2 SAAADI. The junction had 5 bases not matched to a gene; V was cut back by 5 bases and J by 2 bases. CDR3 length: 16 amino acids. CDR3 sequence (DNA): TGCGCCAGCAGTCCAACTAGCGGGGGGATCACAGATACGCAGTATTTT. It encodes CASSPTSGGITDTQYF.

This clone was detected only once. V gene TRBV19 combines with J gene TRBJ1-6; a possible D gene is TRBD1 (5 bases). CDR3 length: 14 amino acids. Germline lookup yields CDR1 LNHDA and CDR2 SQIVND (reference sequence). The germline V and J ends were trimmed by 1 base and 13 bases, with 14 bases remaining between them. The CDR3 spells CASSIGRTGGPLHF. The DNA of the CDR3 is TGTGCCAGTAGTATAGGAAGGACCGGGGGTCCCCTCCACTTT.

The gene calls are TRBV5-1 and TRBJ2-2; 7 bases are shared with TRBD1. The CDR3 runs to 15 residues. Germline loops: CDR1 SGHRS, CDR2 YFSETQ. V shed 0 bases and J 5 bases; nucleotides not matched to a gene: 4. CDR3 bases: TGCGCCAGCAGCTTGGACAGGGGATATACCGGGGAGCTGTTTTTT. Protein product: CASSLDRGYTGELFF.

The gene calls are TRBV9 and TRBJ1-6; no clear D gene. CDR3 length equals 17 residues. Trimming shortened V by 4 bases and J by 7 bases, and 21 bases separated the two germline ends. CDR1 and CDR2 from the germline V gene are SGDLS and YYNGEE. The CDR3 DNA sequence: TGTGCCAGCAGCTCGGCCCTCGGCGGCCCCGGGAATTCACCCCTCCACTTT. Its translation: CASSSALGGPGNSPLHF.

The chain links TRBV6-6 to TRBJ1-1; D might be TRBD1 (5 bases). The V end was cut by 5 bases, the J end by 10 bases, with 20 bases between. Germline V gene lookup returns CDR1 MNHNY and CDR2 SVGAGI (reference sequence). This CDR3 comprises 14 residues. The CDR3 region is CASSRDGTQRGAFF. Here the CDR3 DNA reads TGTGCCAGCAGTCGAGACGGGACCCAGCGGGGAGCTTTCTTT.

This clone was detected once. V gene TRBV7-2 combines with J gene TRBJ2-5, with TRBD2 identical over 7 bases. The germline CDR1 and CDR2 sequences are SGHTA and FQGNSA. The V and J ends lost 5 bases and 4 bases, in that order; junction bases with no gene match: 10. The CDR3 runs 15 residues. In DNA form, the CDR3 reads TGTGCCAGCAGCCCCGGTGCGGGGGAAATAGAGACCCAGTACTTC. Translated, it gives CASSPGAGEIETQYF. Filled out from reference TRBV7-2 and TRBJ2-5, the complete variable domain reads GAGVSQSPSNKVTEKGKDVELRCDPISGHTALYWYRQSLGQGLEFLIYFQGNSAPDKSGLPSDRFSAERTGGSVSTLTIQRTQQEDSAVYLCASSPGAGEIETQYFGPGTRLLVL.

V usage is TRBV3-1 (or the pseudogene TRBV3-2) and J usage is TRBJ1-6; perhaps TRBD1 as D (5 bases). Germline loops: CDR1 LGHDT, CDR2 YNNKEL (reference sequence). V lost 9 bases to trimming and J lost 3 bases, with 15 bases between them. This CDR3 spans 15 amino acids. CDR3 region: CASKGQANYNSPLHF. The CDR3 DNA sequence: TGTGCCAGTAAGGGGCAGGCCAACTATAATTCACCCCTCCACTTT.

The rearrangement joins TRBV4-2 to TRBJ1-5, with 7 bases that match TRBD1. V gave up 4 bases and J gave up 0 bases; unmatched junction bases: 12. CDR3 length equals 18 residues. Germline CDR1 reads LGHNA; CDR2 reads YNFKEQ. CDR3 protein: CASSRAYDREISNQPQHF. CDR3 coding DNA: TGTGCCAGCAGCCGCGCTTATGACAGGGAAATTAGCAATCAGCCCCAGCATTTT.

The chain is built from TRBV10-2 and TRBJ1-5; TRBD1 is a possible D gene (5 bases). Looked up from germline, CDR1 is WSHSY and CDR2 is SAAADI. CDR3 length: 14 residues. Between the trimmed V and J ends, which lost 6 bases and 7 bases, there was a span of 16 bases. CDR3 coding DNA: TGCGCCAGCAGCCTCAGTGGGGGGGGACAGCCCCAGCATTTT. Translation gives CASSLSGGGQPQHF.

CDR3 in amino acids: CAISDGQQETQYF. As DNA, the CDR3 is TGTGCCATCAGTGACGGACAGCAAGAGACCCAGTACTTC. The rearrangement joins TRBV10-3 to TRBJ2-5; TRBD1 might be the D (6 bases). V was cut by 3 bases and J by 2 bases, with 7 bases left in between. The CDR3 sequence is 13 residues long. Germline V CDR1 and CDR2: ENHRY, SYGVKD.

The chain uses TRBV13 and TRBJ2-2, with D perhaps matching TRBD2 (6 bases). The V gene lost 6 bases and the J gene lost 6 bases, with 11 bases spanning the gap. Germline loops: CDR1 PRHDT, CDR2 FYEKMQ (reference sequence). The CDR3 is 13 residues long. This CDR3 is CASSQEGPGELFF. The CDR3 DNA reads TGTGCCAGCAGTCAGGAGGGACCCGGGGAGCTGTTTTTT.

V gene TRBV7-2 combines with J gene TRBJ2-1; 8 bases agree with TRBD1. J gave up 6 bases and V 5 bases, and 0 bases lay outside the gene matches. Germline CDR1 is SGHTA and CDR2 is FQGNSA. This CDR3 has 12 amino acids. The CDR3 nucleotides read TGTGCCAGCAGCACAGGGGGCAATGAGCAGTTCTTC. Translated, it gives CASSTGGNEQFF.

This clone has just one count. The chain links TRBV5-1 to TRBJ1-2; TRBD1 aligns across 8 bases. This CDR3 comprises 14 residues. V lost 4 bases, J lost 3 bases, and 5 bases stayed unmatched. CDR1 and CDR2 (germline): SGHRS, YFSETQ. The CDR3 here is CASSIETGDYGYTF. The DNA of the CDR3 is TGCGCCAGCAGCATTGAGACAGGGGACTATGGCTACACCTTC. The complete variable domain, with remaining parts taken from reference TRBV5-1 and TRBJ1-2, reads KAGVTQTPRYLIKTRGQQVTLSCSPISGHRSVSWYQQTPGQGLQFLFEYFSETQRNKGNFPGRFSGRQFSNSRSEMNVSTLELGDSALYLCASSIETGDYGYTFGSGTRLTVV.